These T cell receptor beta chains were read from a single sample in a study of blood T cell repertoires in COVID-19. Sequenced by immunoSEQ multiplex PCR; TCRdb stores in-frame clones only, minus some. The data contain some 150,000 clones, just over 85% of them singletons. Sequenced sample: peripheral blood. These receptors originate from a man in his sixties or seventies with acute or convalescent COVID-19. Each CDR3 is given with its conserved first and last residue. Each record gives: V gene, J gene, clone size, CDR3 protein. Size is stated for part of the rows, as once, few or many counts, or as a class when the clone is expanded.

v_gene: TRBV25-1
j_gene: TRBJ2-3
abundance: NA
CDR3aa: CASSRGDTQYF

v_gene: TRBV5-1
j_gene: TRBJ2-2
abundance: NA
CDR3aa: CASSFPGQNTGELFF

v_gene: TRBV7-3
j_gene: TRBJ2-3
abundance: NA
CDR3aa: CASSLTSGTPDTQYF

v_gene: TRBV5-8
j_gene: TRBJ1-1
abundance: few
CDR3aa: CASSRGQGATDVEAFF

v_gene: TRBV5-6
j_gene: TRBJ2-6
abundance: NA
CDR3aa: CASSLWTGGTGANVLTF

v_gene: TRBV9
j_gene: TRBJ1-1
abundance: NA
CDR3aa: CASSLTGEGTEAFF

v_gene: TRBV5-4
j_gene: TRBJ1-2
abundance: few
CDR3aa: CASSFRTGANYGYTF

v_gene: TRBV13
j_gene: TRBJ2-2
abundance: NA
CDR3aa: CASSLYSSGELFF

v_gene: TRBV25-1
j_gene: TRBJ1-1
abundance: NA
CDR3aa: CASSDRYMNTEAFF

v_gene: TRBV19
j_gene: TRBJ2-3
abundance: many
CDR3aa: CASSIRGLAGPSTDTQYF

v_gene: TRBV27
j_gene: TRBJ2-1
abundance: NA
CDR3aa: CASSLAGTSGGINEQFF

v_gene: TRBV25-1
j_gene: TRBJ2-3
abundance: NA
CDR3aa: CASSKGAIYTDTQYF

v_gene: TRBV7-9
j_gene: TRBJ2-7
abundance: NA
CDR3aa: CASSLSTGAEQYF

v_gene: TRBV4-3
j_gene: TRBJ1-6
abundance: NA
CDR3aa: CASSQETGVRSPLHF

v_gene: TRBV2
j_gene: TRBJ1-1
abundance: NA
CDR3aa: CASSEQGVNTEAFF

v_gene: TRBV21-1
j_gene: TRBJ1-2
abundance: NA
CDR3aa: CASNLNRDAEANYGYTF

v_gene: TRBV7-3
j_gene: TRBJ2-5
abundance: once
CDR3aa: CASSLGLAETQYF

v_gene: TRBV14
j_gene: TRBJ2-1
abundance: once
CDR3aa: CASSPGLAGVEQFF

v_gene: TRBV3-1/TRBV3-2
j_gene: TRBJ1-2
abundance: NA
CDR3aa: CASSQGGRYGYTF

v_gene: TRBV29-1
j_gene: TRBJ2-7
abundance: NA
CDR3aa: CSVRDSTYEQYF